The T cell receptor beta chain described here comes from a study of technical replicates of blood from a handful of donors. Germline V CDR1 and CDR2: SNHLY, FYNNEI. This CDR3 region has 14 residues. The V gene end was trimmed by 0 bases and the J gene end by 4 bases; junction bases not matched to a gene: 1. Generated by immunoSEQ multiplex PCR, the TCRdb table keeps only in-frame clones and is missing some. The sample includes about 56,000 clones, around 96% of them seen just once. The sample was PBMCs. This TCR derives from a human donor in good health. Some clones in this sample may be carry-over from other donors' samples. This chain connects TRBV2 to TRBJ2-7; TRBD2 aligns across 9 bases. CDR3 coding DNA: TGTGCCAGCAGTGAAGCTAGCGGGAGTTACGAGCAGTACTTC. Residues: CASSEASGSYEQYF.